This T cell receptor (beta chain) was recorded in a study of T cell responses to AZD1222 COVID-19 vaccine. Whole-study findings and limits: All repertoire sampling was performed exclusively after the peak T cell response. Spike-specific TCR breadth and depth were elevated following two AZD1222 doses. Seropositive AZD1222 recipients at baseline numbered only 6 or 7. Possibly, clonal diversity was underestimated; donors were largely white British and included more females.

V lost 1 base, J lost 6 bases, and 7 bases lay in between. Germline lookup yields CDR1 LGHNT and CDR2 FRNRAP. This CDR3 is 12 amino acids long. Worth noting for this clone: Its antigen is unidentified.

Sequencing was performed with immunoSEQ multiplex PCR; in TCRdb, only in-frame clones are kept and a portion is missing. The data show 130,000 to 150,000 clones, 85% to 95% seen once. This sequence joins TRBV12-5 and TRBJ2-7; no firm D call. The input for sequencing was peripheral blood, taken on day 0 of MenACWY control vaccination. This receptor was identified in an adult in good health. The CDR3 nucleotides are TGTGCTAGTGGTTTGGAGTTAGGCGAGCAGTACTTC. It is translated as CASGLELGEQYF. The variable domain in full, completed from reference TRBV12-5 and TRBJ2-7, reads DARVTQTPRHKVTEMGQEVTMRCQPILGHNTVFWYRQTMMQGLELLAYFRNRAPLDDSGMPKDRFSAEMPDATLATLKIQPSEPRDSAVYFCASGLELGEQYFGPGTRLTVT.